The present entry profiles one T cell receptor (beta chain) with its context. Its specificity is not known. These data are taken from a study of CD8+CD57+ T cells in acquired aplastic anemia. Turning to the study itself: Isolated CD4+ and CD8+ cells, once sorted, yielded DNA averaging 3.2 ug.

TCR beta VDJ and CDR3 were profiled, and genomic DNA was the template. MiXCR, applied by TCRdb to the reads, yields one record per CDR3 protein. This table holds some 200,000 distinct CDR3 sequences, almost 50% found once. Overall study findings and caveats: CD8+ Simpson's diversity showed no significant patient-control difference. Patients had twenty-nine CD8+ CDR3 sequences in common with controls (the shared set).

Patients chosen for sequencing had CD8+CD57+ cells that had expanded, as shown by flow cytometry. No therapy had been given to the patients at the time of blood sampling. Germline V gene lookup returns CDR1 SSHAT and CDR2 FNYEAQ (reference sequence). This CDR3 has 14 residues. Material for sequencing was sorted CD4+, CD8+, or CD8+CD57+ T cells (not recorded which) from PBMCs. The gene calls are TRBV7-7 and TRBJ2-4; no reliable D call. With the DNA end fitting TRBJ2-5 better, the J assignment may be wrong. The sequence came from a human donor with aplastic anemia. The DNA for the CDR3 is TGTGCCAGCAGCTTAGAACCCGAGAGCAGGACCCAGTACTTC. Translating gives CASSLEPESRTQYF.